A selection of T cell receptor beta chains follows, all from one sample in a study of radiotherapy plus CTLA-4 blockade in lung cancer. Produced via immunoSEQ multiplex PCR; TCRdb's table is partial and in-frame only. This repertoire shows fewer than 35,000 clones, around 75% found once; its top ten account for around an eighth. Sequenced material: peripheral blood, taken from a patient treated with radiotherapy plus ipilimumab. The source of these receptors is a human donor with non-small cell lung cancer that progressed on radiotherapy plus ipilimumab. The CDR3 runs from the conserved cysteine through the conserved F or W. D genes are given only for firm matches.

TRBV5-6	TRBD1	TRBJ2-7	CASSLLQRQGNEQYF
TRBV27	TRBD1	TRBJ2-3	CASSFPGTGGADTQYF
TRBV18	NA	TRBJ1-2	CASSPGTNNYGYTF
TRBV25-1	TRBD1	TRBJ1-2	CASSLRGQGVDGYTF
TRBV7-9	NA	TRBJ2-5	CASSLISGEQETQYF
TRBV5-1	TRBD1	TRBJ1-4	CASSGGQGTTNEKLFF
TRBV11-2	NA	TRBJ2-3	CASSLLRGGGTDTQYF
TRBV4-3	NA	TRBJ2-6	CASSQDRLISGANVLTF
TRBV28	TRBD1	TRBJ2-5	CASSFGIGTGVLETQYF
TRBV19	NA	TRBJ2-7	CASSPSDKGLYEQYF
TRBV19	TRBD1	TRBJ1-2	CASSAKGQGNGYTF
TRBV28	TRBD2	TRBJ2-7	CASSLSPSGSYEQYF
TRBV27	NA	TRBJ1-1	CASSLTEYTEAFF
TRBV4-1	NA	TRBJ2-7	CASSLRGNAYEQYF
TRBV30	NA	TRBJ1-6	CAFSGNLNSPLHF
TRBV5-1	NA	TRBJ1-4	CASSLYIVSTNEKLFF
TRBV2	TRBD1	TRBJ1-3	CASSEGQAYSGNTIYF
TRBV5-1	NA	TRBJ2-7	CASSLGTAETEQYF
TRBV4-1	TRBD2	TRBJ2-1	CASSQDQLAGVTLYNEQFF
TRBV5-1	TRBD1	TRBJ2-3	CASSLGQGADTQYF
TRBV2	NA	TRBJ1-1	CASSEWGLKNTEAFF
TRBV6-6	TRBD1	TRBJ2-7	CASIYDPGQAYEQYF
TRBV4-1	NA	TRBJ1-4	CASSQGSGGSEKLFF
TRBV29-1	NA	TRBJ2-5	CSVEDFTTGARKTQYF
TRBV21-1	NA	TRBJ2-7	CASIEAGQIYEQYF
TRBV5-6	NA	TRBJ2-7	CASSLGARPHEQYF
TRBV7-2	TRBD1	TRBJ1-1	CASSLEGTGYSEAFF
TRBV30	TRBD1	TRBJ1-1	CAWIAKPGTGGMNTEAFF
TRBV5-6	NA	TRBJ2-7	CASSLRDDYEQYF
TRBV5-1	NA	TRBJ2-2	CASSLVSGRAGELFF
TRBV29-1	TRBD1	TRBJ2-3	CSVDGTGVSPDTQYF
TRBV20-1	NA	TRBJ2-1	CSAGFNEQFF
TRBV27	NA	TRBJ2-6	CASSTTGFGANVLTF
TRBV7-2	NA	TRBJ2-1	CASSLSGDEQFF
TRBV27	NA	TRBJ2-7	CASSFTGTQSYEQYF
TRBV11-2	TRBD1	TRBJ1-6	CASSGRDRGSSYNSPLHF
TRBV2	NA	TRBJ1-3	CASRATGGGGNTIYF
TRBV15	TRBD2	TRBJ2-1	CATSRSGGRVRNEQFF
TRBV6-1	NA	TRBJ1-4	CASSTRGRGEKLFF
TRBV7-3	NA	TRBJ2-3	CASSPEITDTQYF